The T cell receptor beta chain described here comes from a study of early T cells in non-severe SARS-CoV-2 infection. Turning to the study itself: Sequencing was performed on bulk RNA from unsorted whole blood, leaving chains unpaired.

The protocol attached unique molecular identifiers to individual cDNA molecules. TCRdb re-analysed the 5' RACE reads in MiXCR, keeping a single row per CDR3 protein. The table records roughly 70,000 distinct CDR3 sequences, 20% to 25% of them present only once. This clonotype was seen only a few times. This CDR3 fails to terminate in the conserved phenylalanine or tryptophan, so it likely reflects a read error. This CDR3 has 15 residues. Germline V lookup: CDR1 SGHKS, CDR2 YYEKEE (reference sequence). With 4 bases removed from V and 0 bases from J, the gap between germline ends came to 11 bases. This TCR derives from an adult who was a healthcare worker with PCR-confirmed SARS-CoV-2 infection or an uninfected control (not recorded which). Material: whole blood, obtained at baseline. The V and J genes are TRBV5-5 and TRBJ1-3, with D perhaps TRBD1 (6 bases). As DNA, the CDR3 is TGTGCCAGCAGCCAGGACAGCCTCTCTGGAAACACCATATATTCT. The encoded protein is CASSQDSLSGNTIYS.